A single sample is the source of the 9 T cell receptor beta chains below, sequenced in a study of T cell repertoires in cytomegalovirus infection (dated by TCRdb to about 2019). Sequencing took place on an Illumina HiSeq 1500. TCRdb redid the processing of the public reads, applying fastp at Q25 and MiXCR, and retained in-frame beta chains. Rows are combined by CDR3 protein, so each entry shows the most common genes and DNA. The sample records roughly 230,000 distinct CDR3 sequences, approximately 17% of which are singletons. The ten largest clones represent roughly 50% of the sample. Sequencing was done on a sample of CD8+ T cells from PBMCs. The receptors were sampled from a human donor in good health (CMV status not recorded). Some clones in this sample may be carry-over from other donors' samples.

This clonotype was detected a few times. This chain links TRBV12-3 or TRBV12-4 with TRBJ2-3, with D perhaps assigned TRBD1 or TRBD2 (5 bases each). This CDR3 region has 15 residues. V was trimmed by 7 bases and J by 2 bases, leaving 16 bases between them. The CDR3 nucleotides read TGTGCCAGCACCCTCTGGGGCGGGCCCACAGATACGCAGTATTTT. Encoded protein: CASTLWGGPTDTQYF.

This clonotype was picked up a small number of times. The J gene is TRBJ2-5, the V gene TRBV6-5; the D is unclear. This CDR3 is 13 amino acids long. V was pared by 2 bases and J by 5 bases, with 9 bases between. Germline CDR1 MNHEY, CDR2 SVGAGI. CDR3 sequence: CASSYRSWETQYF. The CDR3 region has the DNA TGTGCCAGCAGTTACAGGTCTTGGGAGACCCAGTACTTC.

This clonotype came up many times. J is TRBJ2-2 and V is TRBV28, with D tentatively TRBD2 (7 bases). CDR3 size: 16 residues. The germline gives CDR1 MDHEN, CDR2 SYDVKM. Trimming cost V 3 bases and J 0 bases, with 11 bases left between them. For the CDR3, the DNA is TGTGCCAGCAGTTTTTGGGGGGGCCCGAACACCGGGGAGCTGTTTTTT. Amino acid sequence: CASSFWGGPNTGELFF. Full variable domain (rest looked up from reference TRBV28 and TRBJ2-2): DVKVTQSSRYLVKRTGEKVFLECVQDMDHENMFWYRQDPGLGLRLIYFSYDVKMKEKGDIPEGYSVSREKKERFSLILESASTNQTSMYLCASSFWGGPNTGELFFGEGSRLTVL.

CDR3 sequence (DNA): TGTGCCAGCAGTGAAGCGCCAGGGGCCATCTCCTACAATGAGCAGTTCTTC. Amino acid sequence: CASSEAPGAISYNEQFF. The chain couples TRBV2 to TRBJ2-1; possible D gene TRBD1, 6 bases. Germline CDR1 SNHLY, CDR2 FYNNEI. The CDR3 loop spans 17 amino acids. V dropped 0 bases and J dropped 0 bases, with 12 bases sitting between them.

This chain uses TRBV7-6 with TRBJ2-1; D call uncertain. This CDR3 region has 12 residues. The germline V gene has CDR1 SGHVS and CDR2 FNYEAQ. Trimming shortened V by 7 bases and J by 8 bases, and 12 bases separated the two germline ends. The CDR3 nucleotides read TGTGCCAGCACCGCCCTTGTAGATGAGCAGTTCTTC. Translated: CASTALVDEQFF.

This clonotype was recorded a few times. The chain couples TRBV19 to TRBJ2-6, with D unresolved. Germline CDR1 LNHDA, CDR2 SQIVND (reference sequence). The ends were cut back, 7 bases at V and 2 bases at J, with 3 bases in the middle. This CDR3 has 12 residues. The CDR3 bases are TGTGCCAGTACCCCTGGGGCCAACGTCCTGACTTTC. This codes for CASTPGANVLTF.

This clonotype occurred a few times. This chain joins TRBV7-9 and TRBJ2-5; TRBD2 matches at 7 bases. The V gene end was trimmed by 5 bases and the J gene end by 5 bases; junction bases not matched to a gene: 8. The CDR3 spans 14 residues. Germline CDR1 SEHNR, CDR2 FQNEAQ (reference sequence). In DNA, the CDR3 is TGTGCCAGCAGCCCCCGGGGTAGCGGGGAGACCCAGTACTTC. It encodes CASSPRGSGETQYF.

This clonotype has a single count. Given a much more abundant clone one base away, this may be a read error. This chain connects TRBV6-1 to TRBJ1-5; D is undetermined. Trimming removed 3 bases from V and 5 bases from J, with 14 bases in between. The CDR3 is 15 amino acids. CDR1 MNHNS and CDR2 SASEGT come from the germline V gene. The CDR3 sequence is CASSDSSLSDQPQHF. CDR3 nucleotides: TGTGCCAGCAGTGACTCCTCTCTGTCGGATCAGCCCCAGCATTTT.

The chain carries TRBV4-3 and TRBJ1-2; no definite D call. The CDR3 is made up of 14 amino acids. CDR1 and CDR2 (germline): LGHNA, YSLEER. Trimming left V 0 bases short and J 4 bases short, with 9 bases between. The CDR3 protein is CASSQDVVSYGYTF. CDR3 DNA: TGCGCCAGCAGCCAAGATGTCGTTTCCTATGGCTACACCTTC.